This is a list of T cell receptor beta chains from one sample in a study of glioma-infiltrating T cells after dendritic cell vaccination. TCRdb's table, derived via immunoSEQ multiplex PCR, lists solely in-frame clones and lacks some. The sample lists roughly 85,000 clones; less than 85% were seen once. This sample comprised blood, obtained after dendritic cell vaccination. These receptors originate from a human donor with glioblastoma. The CDR3 runs from the conserved cysteine through the conserved F or W. A D gene is named only where the DNA matches it firmly. Only some rows state a clone size, as once, few, many or a class for expanded clones.

>TRBV19|NA|NA|TRBJ1-5
TGTGCCAGTAGTATAGGGCTTCTTAGCAATCAGCCCCAGCATTTT
CASSIGLLSNQPQHF
>TRBV9|NA|TRBD2|TRBJ2-7
TGTGCCAGCAGCGTAGGTGGGGCGGGAGGGCCCTACGAGCAGTACTTC
CASSVGGAGGPYEQYF
>TRBV6-1|once|TRBD1|TRBJ1-1
TGTGCCAGCAGTGAACAGGGGGTTGACACTGAAGCTTTCTTT
CASSEQGVDTEAFF
>TRBV7-9|NA|TRBD2|TRBJ2-7
TGTGCCAGCAGCTTGACTAGCGGGGGACACTACTTC
CASSLTSGGHYF
>TRBV5-1|NA|TRBD1|TRBJ1-2
TGCGCCAGCAGCGCCTCCGGGACAGGGGGCGCGAGTGGCTACACCTTC
CASSASGTGGASGYTF
>TRBV5-4|once|NA|TRBJ2-3
TGTGCCAGCAGCTTGGAGTTCGGCAGGAGCACAGATACGCAGTATTTT
CASSLEFGRSTDTQYF
>TRBV9|once|TRBD1|TRBJ2-7
TGTGCCAGCAGCGTTGGACAGGGGGCGAACCCCTACGAGCAGTACTTC
CASSVGQGANPYEQYF
>TRBV7-2|NA|TRBD2|TRBJ2-3
TGTGCCAGCAGTCGAAGTAAGAGCGGGAGAACTAGCACAGATACGCAGTATTTT
CASSRSKSGRTSTDTQYF
>TRBV7-2|NA|NA|TRBJ1-1
TGTGCCGTCTTTCGGAGGAACACTGAAGCTTTCTTT
CAVFRRNTEAFF
>TRBV25-1|NA|NA|TRBJ2-1
TGTGCCAGCAGTGAATCCCCCACAGGGCCCACCTACAATGAGCAGTTCTTC
CASSESPTGPTYNEQFF
>TRBV4-1|NA|TRBD2|TRBJ2-1
TGCGCCAGCAGCCCTTTCAGTAGCGGGAGGAGGGATGAGCAGTTCTTC
CASSPFSSGRRDEQFF
>TRBV7-2|NA|NA|TRBJ1-5
TGTGCCAGCAGCTTAGCCCCTCCCGGGGTCGGTCAGCCCCAGCATTTT
CASSLAPPGVGQPQHF
>TRBV6-4|once|TRBD2|TRBJ2-3
TGTGCCAGCAGTCCCGGGACTAGCGGGGGGCACTGGGTCGGCACAGATACGCAGTATTTT
CASSPGTSGGHWVGTDTQYF
>TRBV2|NA|NA|TRBJ2-5
TGTGCCAGCCAGCAGGGGCGGGAGACCCAGTACTTC
CASQQGRETQYF
>TRBV7-3|NA|TRBD2|TRBJ2-7
TGTGCCAGCAGCTTAAAGGGTACTAGCGGCGACGAGCAGTACTTC
CASSLKGTSGDEQYF
>TRBV14|NA|NA|TRBJ2-5
TGTGCCAGCAGCCAAGATAGGGTAACCGGGGAGGAGACCCAGTACTTC
CASSQDRVTGEETQYF
>TRBV6-4|few|TRBD2|TRBJ2-1
TGTGCCAGCAGTGACCGGGACGGGGAGGGGAATGAGCAGTTCTTC
CASSDRDGEGNEQFF
>TRBV9|NA|TRBD2|TRBJ2-2
TGTGCCAGCAGCGTAGCTACGGGGGGGGGCACCGGGGAGCTGTTTTTT
CASSVATGGGTGELFF
>TRBV18|NA|NA|TRBJ2-5
TGTGCCAGCTCACCAGACTTAGCGGAGACTGAAGAGACCCAGTACTTC
CASSPDLAETEETQYF
>TRBV19|NA|TRBD2|TRBJ2-1
TGTGCCAGTAGTTTTGGGACTACTAATTACAATGAGCAGTTCTTC
CASSFGTTNYNEQFF
>TRBV15|NA|NA|TRBJ2-3
TGTGCCACCAGAACAGGGTCGACAGATACGCAGTATTTT
CATRTGSTDTQYF
>TRBV6-5|NA|TRBD1|TRBJ2-3
TGTGCCAGCAGTGTAGGGACAGGGGGCGCAGATACGCAGTATTTT
CASSVGTGGADTQYF
>TRBV10-2|NA|TRBD2|TRBJ2-3
TGCGCCAGCAGTGAGGCCCGACTAGCGGAGGGGTATACGCAGTATTTT
CASSEARLAEGYTQYF
>TRBV7-8|NA|TRBD1|TRBJ2-7
TGTGCCAGCAGCTTGGGGGACAGGTTAGCCTACGAGCAGTACTTC
CASSLGDRLAYEQYF
>TRBV7-8|once|TRBD1|TRBJ1-5
TGTGCCAGCAGCTTAGAAGGGACAGGGAGCAATCAGCCCCAGCATTTT
CASSLEGTGSNQPQHF
>TRBV9|NA|NA|TRBJ2-6
TGTGCCAGCAGCGTAGCCCCCCTGACAGGCTCTGGGGCCAACGTCCTGACTTTC
CASSVAPLTGSGANVLTF
>TRBV27|NA|NA|TRBJ2-5
TGTGCCAGCAATCCCCCGGGGGAAGAGACCCAGTACTTC
CASNPPGEETQYF
>TRBV28|NA|TRBD2|TRBJ2-1
TGTGCCAGCAGTGCCCTCCTAGCGGGAGGTTACAATGAGCAGTTCTTC
CASSALLAGGYNEQFF
>TRBV7-8|NA|NA|TRBJ2-1
TGTGCCAGCAGCTTAGTTGGGGGGGCGGGGTACAATGAGCAGTTCTTC
CASSLVGGAGYNEQFF
>TRBV7-8|NA|NA|TRBJ1-3
TGTGCCAGCAGCTTCACACAATATGGAAACACCATATATTTT
CASSFTQYGNTIYF
>TRBV30|few|NA|TRBJ2-1
TGTGCCTGCCACACCTCCGGGACATTCTCCTACAATGAGCAGTTCTTC
CACHTSGTFSYNEQFF
>TRBV18|once|NA|TRBJ2-3
TGTGCCAGCTCACCACACGGGAAGGCAGATACGCAGTATTTT
CASSPHGKADTQYF
>TRBV18|NA|NA|TRBJ2-7
TGTGCCAGCTCACCAAGGCAGGGAACCTACGAGCAGTACTTC
CASSPRQGTYEQYF
>TRBV9|NA|TRBD1|TRBJ1-2
TGTGCCAGCAGCGTAGAGGGACAGGGGAACTATGGCTACACCTTC
CASSVEGQGNYGYTF
>TRBV9|few|TRBD2|TRBJ2-5
TGTGCCAGCAGCGTAGCTCCGCTAGCGGGGGGTTATGAGACCCAGTACTTC
CASSVAPLAGGYETQYF
>TRBV19|NA|NA|TRBJ2-2
TGTGCCAGTAGTATCGTATCTGCCGGGGAGCTGTTTTTT
CASSIVSAGELFF
>TRBV27|NA|TRBD1|TRBJ1-4
TGTGCCAGCAGTTTATTTGGGACAGGGGTTTCTAATGAAAAACTGTTTTTT
CASSLFGTGVSNEKLFF